The T cell receptor (beta chain) under discussion was sequenced for a study of blood T cell repertoires in COVID-19. In this sample, this clone turned up a few times. The table came from immunoSEQ multiplex PCR; TCRdb's copy has only in-frame clones and leaves some out. The table includes under 45,000 clones, 70% to 90% detected once. Input material: peripheral blood. The TCR originated in a man between 60 and 75 years old with acute or convalescent COVID-19.

The DNA for the CDR3 is TGTGCCAGCAGCCAAGAGCGGGCGGGCACAGATACGCAGTATTTT. This sequence encodes CASSQERAGTDTQYF. The chain links TRBV4-2 to TRBJ2-3; tentatively, D is TRBD2 (5 bases). CDR3 size: 15 residues. Trimming pared 0 bases from V and 1 base from J, leaving 8 bases between. Germline V gene lookup returns CDR1 LGHNA and CDR2 YNFKEQ.